These 13 T cell receptor beta chains came from one sample sequenced in a study of shared clonotypes between healthy human individuals. Naivety among CD8 cells was defined by CD45RO negativity and positive CCR7 selection, thereby excluding terminally differentiated effector memory CD45RA+ cells. The protocol was immunoSEQ multiplex PCR, while the TCRdb copy is restricted to in-frame clones and leaves out a portion. The table lists 630,000 or so clones, about 98% of them singletons. The sample taken for sequencing was naive CD8+ T cells sorted from blood. These receptors came from a man younger than 40 in good health.

For the CDR3, the DNA is TGTGCCAGCAGGGACAGATACACCGGGGAGCTGTTTTTT. Its translation: CASRDRYTGELFF. This chain links TRBV2 with TRBJ2-2, with D perhaps TRBD1 (6 bases). V lost 6 bases to trimming and J lost 3 bases, with 8 bases between them. The CDR3 runs 13 residues. Germline assignment: CDR1 SNHLY and CDR2 FYNNEI.

V and J are TRBV6-6 and TRBJ1-5, with TRBD1 as a possible D gene (6 bases). The CDR3 runs 14 residues. V shed 6 bases and J shed 2 bases, with 11 bases lying between them. Germline V lookup: CDR1 MNHNY, CDR2 SVGAGI (reference sequence). The CDR3 DNA is TGTGCCAGCAGCGACCGGACAGGCAATCAGCCCCAGCATTTT. It translates to CASSDRTGNQPQHF.

The chain is built from TRBV11-2 and TRBJ2-3; TRBD1 matches at 8 bases. V lost 3 bases to trimming and J lost 6 bases; unmatched junction nucleotides: 11. The CDR3 is 16 residues long. Germline V gene lookup returns CDR1 SGHAT and CDR2 FQNNGV. CDR3 region: CASSLTGEIFIDTQYF. The CDR3 DNA follows: TGTGCCAGCAGCTTGACAGGGGAGATCTTTATTGATACGCAGTATTTT.

This sequence joins TRBV5-6 and TRBJ1-2, with D maybe TRBD1 (5 bases). The germline gives CDR1 SGHDT, CDR2 YYEEEE. The CDR3 has 15 residues. V lost 5 bases, J lost 2 bases, and 16 bases lay in between. CDR3 nucleotides: TGTGCCAGCAGACCAACTCTAGGGGACAACTATGGCTACACCTTC. This gives the protein CASRPTLGDNYGYTF.

V gene TRBV30 combines with J gene TRBJ2-5; D ambiguous. V lost 0 bases to trimming and J lost 5 bases, with 7 bases between them. The V gene's germline CDR1 is GTSNPN and CDR2 SVGIG (reference sequence). This CDR3 contains 12 residues. For the CDR3, the DNA is TGTGCCTGGAGTGTAGACCCGGAGACCCAGTACTTC. This codes for CAWSVDPETQYF.

CDR3 region: CASSARDPSPGELFF. CDR3 bases: TGTGCCAGCAGCGCCCGGGACCCCTCCCCCGGGGAGCTGTTTTTT. The chain is built from TRBV11-3 and TRBJ2-2, with D possibly being TRBD1 or TRBD2 (5 bases each). The CDR3 spans 15 residues. Germline V gene data show CDR1 as SGHNT and CDR2 as YENEEA. Between the trimmed V and J ends, which lost 5 bases and 6 bases, there was a span of 16 bases.

V usage is TRBV7-9 and J usage is TRBJ1-2, with D maybe TRBD1 (6 bases). This CDR3 has 14 amino acids. CDR1 is SEHNR and CDR2 is FQNEAQ in the germline V gene (reference sequence). Trimming cost V 4 bases and J 6 bases, with 15 bases left between them. The CDR3 region is CASSSSTGVNGYTF. The CDR3 DNA reads TGTGCCAGCAGCTCCTCGACAGGTGTTAATGGCTACACCTTC.

Details on this clone: Other DNA sequences in this specimen translate into the identical CDR3. This chain joins TRBV9 and TRBJ2-7; 7 nucleotides line up with TRBD1. CDR3 length: 14 amino acids. Germline trimming cut 4 bases from V and 2 bases from J; bases unmatched to any gene: 6. CDR1 SGDLS and CDR2 YYNGEE come from the germline V gene. The CDR3 nucleotides are TGTGCCAGCAGCCCGGGTCAGGGGGCCTACGAGCAGTACTTC. Its translation: CASSPGQGAYEQYF.

The V gene is TRBV7-3, the J gene TRBJ2-1; 8 nucleotides match TRBD1. Germline V CDR1 and CDR2: SGHTA, FQGTGA. Trimming removed 4 bases from V and 8 bases from J; junction bases left unmatched: 10. This CDR3 is built from 15 residues. CDR3: CASSSSGGAGHEQFF. DNA for the CDR3: TGTGCCAGCAGCTCCTCAGGGGGCGCGGGACATGAGCAGTTCTTC.

The chain employs TRBV27 and TRBJ1-5, with a possible D match to TRBD1 (6 bases). The V end lost 5 bases, the J end lost 3 bases, and 17 bases lay between the germline ends. The CDR3 is 16 residues long. CDR1 is MNHEY, CDR2 SMNVEV, per germline (reference sequence). The CDR3 sequence: CASSASWGAFNQPQHF. DNA for the CDR3: TGTGCCAGCAGTGCCTCCTGGGGGGCGTTCAATCAGCCCCAGCATTTT.

The gene calls are TRBV7-3 and TRBJ2-1; 8 bases align to TRBD2. V shed 5 bases and J 7 bases; nucleotides not matched to a gene: 16. Germline values: CDR1 SGHTA, CDR2 FQGTGA. This CDR3 has 17 amino acids. CDR3 protein: CASSQTVAGSSGNEQFF. CDR3 sequence (DNA): TGTGCCAGCAGCCAAACGGTAGCGGGGAGCTCAGGAAATGAGCAGTTCTTC.

The chain joins TRBV11-2 to TRBJ2-1; TRBD1 agrees at 8 bases. The CDR3 extends over 14 amino acids. Losses at the gene ends were 1 base for V and 10 bases for J; bases not matched to a gene: 6. In germline, CDR1 is SGHAT, CDR2 FQNNGV. CDR3 residues: CASSLVGQDSEQFF. In nucleotides, the CDR3 is TGTGCCAGCAGCTTAGTGGGACAGGATTCCGAGCAGTTCTTC.

The gene calls are TRBV30 and TRBJ2-7; TRBD2 matches at 8 bases. Germline assignment: CDR1 GTSNPN and CDR2 SVGIG (reference sequence). With V trimmed by 2 bases and J by 0 bases, 6 bases remained unmatched. The CDR3 is 15 amino acids. The CDR3 DNA is TGTGCCTGGAGTTTAGCGGGACTTCTCTCCTACGAGCAGTACTTC. This translates into CAWSLAGLLSYEQYF.